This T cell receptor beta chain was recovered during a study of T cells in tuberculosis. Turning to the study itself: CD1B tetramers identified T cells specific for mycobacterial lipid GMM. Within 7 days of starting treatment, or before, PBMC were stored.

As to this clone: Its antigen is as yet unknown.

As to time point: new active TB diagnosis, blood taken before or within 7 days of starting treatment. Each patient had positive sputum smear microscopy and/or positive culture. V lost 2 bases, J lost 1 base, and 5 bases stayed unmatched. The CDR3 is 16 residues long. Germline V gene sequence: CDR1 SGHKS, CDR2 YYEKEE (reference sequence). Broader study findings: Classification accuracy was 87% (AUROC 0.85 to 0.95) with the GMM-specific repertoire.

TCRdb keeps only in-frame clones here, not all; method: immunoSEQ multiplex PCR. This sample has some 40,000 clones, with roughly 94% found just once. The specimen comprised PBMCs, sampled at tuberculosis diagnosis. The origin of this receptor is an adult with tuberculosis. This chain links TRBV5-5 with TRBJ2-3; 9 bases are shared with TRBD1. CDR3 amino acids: CASSFSGDRGTDTQYF. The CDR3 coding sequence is TGTGCCAGCAGCTTTTCGGGGGACAGGGGCACAGATACGCAGTATTTT.